A selection of T cell receptor beta chains follows, all from one sample in a study of shared clonotypes between healthy human individuals. Clones were sequenced by immunoSEQ multiplex PCR, and TCRdb holds only the in-frame ones, with some missing. This table has over a million clones, around 97% appearing once. Sequenced material: naive CD4+ T cells sorted from blood. The origin of the receptors is a man aged 30-40 years in good health. The conserved cysteine and the conserved F or W are not part of the CDR3 here. A D gene is named only where the DNA matches it firmly.

CDR3aa: ASSLPTGPYEQY; v_gene: TRBV7-8; j_gene: TRBJ2-7; d_gene: NA
CDR3aa: ASSQRQGGTQY; v_gene: TRBV7-2; j_gene: TRBJ2-5; d_gene: TRBD1
CDR3aa: ASSLGGHLAKNIQY; v_gene: TRBV5-6; j_gene: TRBJ2-4; d_gene: NA
CDR3aa: ATSPRSILYEQY; v_gene: TRBV28; j_gene: TRBJ2-7; d_gene: NA
CDR3aa: ATSRDGLAGVTQY; v_gene: TRBV15; j_gene: TRBJ2-5; d_gene: TRBD2
CDR3aa: ASSLEAGLGFEAF; v_gene: TRBV5-1; j_gene: TRBJ1-1; d_gene: NA
CDR3aa: ASSLEGLYTEAF; v_gene: TRBV5-4; j_gene: TRBJ1-1; d_gene: NA
CDR3aa: ASSSTSGPYEQY; v_gene: TRBV11-1; j_gene: TRBJ2-7; d_gene: TRBD2
CDR3aa: ASSVTSGLYNEQF; v_gene: TRBV9; j_gene: TRBJ2-1; d_gene: TRBD2
CDR3aa: ASSYPGLAGGGAYEQY; v_gene: TRBV5-1; j_gene: TRBJ2-7; d_gene: TRBD2
CDR3aa: ASSLPLGGFTQY; v_gene: TRBV28; j_gene: TRBJ2-3; d_gene: NA
CDR3aa: ASSFYSQGETQY; v_gene: TRBV7-6; j_gene: TRBJ2-5; d_gene: NA
CDR3aa: ASRRQGAGDTQY; v_gene: TRBV5-1; j_gene: TRBJ2-3; d_gene: TRBD1
CDR3aa: ASSDTGYGEAF; v_gene: TRBV10-1; j_gene: TRBJ1-1; d_gene: NA
CDR3aa: ASSPISQETQY; v_gene: TRBV7-2; j_gene: TRBJ2-5; d_gene: NA
CDR3aa: ASSLGRANEKLF; v_gene: TRBV5-6; j_gene: TRBJ1-4; d_gene: NA
CDR3aa: ASSLLGRSGANVLT; v_gene: TRBV7-2; j_gene: TRBJ2-6; d_gene: NA
CDR3aa: ASSRTSSGRGVDTQY; v_gene: TRBV5-6; j_gene: TRBJ2-3; d_gene: TRBD2
CDR3aa: ASSLRGVNQDEQY; v_gene: TRBV7-8; j_gene: TRBJ2-7; d_gene: NA
CDR3aa: ASSYLAGVVRELF; v_gene: TRBV6-6; j_gene: TRBJ2-2; d_gene: TRBD2
CDR3aa: AISDEAREQY; v_gene: TRBV10-3; j_gene: TRBJ2-7; d_gene: NA
CDR3aa: ATKWGPNTEAF; v_gene: TRBV15; j_gene: TRBJ1-1; d_gene: NA
CDR3aa: ASSEFVWTGSTDTQY; v_gene: TRBV10-1; j_gene: TRBJ2-3; d_gene: TRBD1
CDR3aa: SATVSYEQY; v_gene: TRBV29-1; j_gene: TRBJ2-7; d_gene: NA
CDR3aa: ASIGLAIAAYEQY; v_gene: TRBV6-1; j_gene: TRBJ2-7; d_gene: TRBD2
CDR3aa: ASSLTGNDEKLF; v_gene: TRBV5-1; j_gene: TRBJ1-4; d_gene: NA
CDR3aa: ASSLGVGHRGRGEY; v_gene: TRBV28; j_gene: TRBJ2-7; d_gene: NA
CDR3aa: ASSSGLRDRDEKETQY; v_gene: TRBV5-1; j_gene: TRBJ2-5; d_gene: TRBD1
CDR3aa: ASRYRGGTDTQY; v_gene: TRBV7-8; j_gene: TRBJ2-3; d_gene: TRBD1
CDR3aa: ASNGQGEISGELF; v_gene: TRBV2; j_gene: TRBJ2-2; d_gene: TRBD1